Sequencing of this T cell receptor beta chain was carried out in a study of T cells in women clearing cervical HPV infection. Notes on the study in general: TRBV6-7 abundance was lower in cases than controls (around 0.11% versus 0.15%).

Notes on this clone: Its antigen is unknown. The read ends 3 residues early relative to the CDR3; the germline J gene fills the gap.

Measured with immunoSEQ multiplex PCR; TCRdb has only the in-frame clones, and not every one. Here the sample table reports over 45,000 clones. Germline-derived CDR1 and CDR2 are SQVTM and ANQGSEA. V shed 1 base and J shed 3 bases, with 15 bases lying between them. This CDR3 is 15 amino acids long. This chain joins TRBV29-1 and TRBJ1-2; a weak D match, TRBD1 (6 bases). The receptor was derived from a woman aged 18 to 75 with a cervical HPV16 infection that either progressed to CIN3+ or cleared (not recorded which). Sequenced material: blood buffy coat. The covered CDR3 bases are TGCAGCGTTGAAGTGGTGCAGGGGCTGGACTATGGC. Protein sequence: CSVEVVQGLDYG. The full CDR3 sequence reads CSVEVVQGLDYGYTF. The full variable domain, its missing parts supplied by reference TRBV29-1 and TRBJ1-2, is SAVISQKPSRDICQRGTSLTIQCQVDSQVTMMFWYRQQPGQSLTLIATANQGSEATYESGFVIDKFPISRPNLTFSTLTVSNMSPEDSSIYLCSVEVVQGLDYGYTFGSGTRLTVV.